The 19 T cell receptor beta chains listed next were all sequenced from one sample in a study of blood T cell repertoires in COVID-19. Generated by immunoSEQ multiplex PCR, the TCRdb table keeps only in-frame clones and is missing some. The table lists some 250,000 clones, 91% of them singletons, with approximately 1.2% in the top ten. Input material: PBMCs or T cells enriched from blood (not recorded which). The receptor set was obtained from a human donor in a cohort exposed to, infected with or recovered from COVID-19 (not recorded which). The donor label of this sample is uncertain.

V gene TRBV30 combines with J gene TRBJ1-5; tentatively, D is TRBD1 (6 bases). The ends were cut back, 1 base at V and 7 bases at J, with 17 bases in the middle. Germline CDR1 is GTSNPN and CDR2 is SVGIG (reference sequence). The CDR3 consists of 15 residues. The DNA for the CDR3 is TGTGCCTGGAGTGCCGGGGTTGGGGGCGGGCAGCCCCAGCATTTT. Its protein product is CAWSAGVGGGQPQHF.

The chain has TRBV7-2 and TRBJ2-1, with 10 bases identical to TRBD2. Germline lookup yields CDR1 SGHTA and CDR2 FQGNSA. The CDR3 is 14 residues long. V shed 6 bases and J 9 bases; nucleotides not matched to a gene: 8. The CDR3 DNA sequence: TGTGCCAGCAGACTCAGCGGGGGGGCAGGTGAGCAGTTCTTC. This gives the protein CASRLSGGAGEQFF. Together with reference TRBV7-2 and TRBJ2-1, the CDR3 gives the full variable domain: GAGVSQSPSNKVTEKGKDVELRCDPISGHTALYWYRQSLGQGLEFLIYFQGNSAPDKSGLPSDRFSAERTGGSVSTLTIQRTQQEDSAVYLCASRLSGGAGEQFFGPGTRLTVL.

The J gene is TRBJ1-5, the V gene TRBV27; D gene uncertain. Trimming removed 2 bases from V and 4 bases from J, with 6 bases in between. Germline CDR1 MNHEY, CDR2 SMNVEV (reference sequence). This CDR3 is 13 amino acids long. The CDR3 loop reads CASSLTANQPQHF. CDR3 nucleotides: TGTGCCAGCAGTTTAACAGCTAATCAGCCCCAGCATTTT.

The chain links TRBV7-2 to TRBJ2-7; 7 nucleotides agree with TRBD2. CDR1 is SGHTA and CDR2 is FQGNSA in the germline V gene. The CDR3 loop spans 13 amino acids. The V gene end was trimmed by 7 bases and the J gene end by 6 bases; junction bases not matched to a gene: 9. Here the CDR3 reads CASMIGLEGEQYF. CDR3 DNA: TGTGCCAGCATGATAGGACTAGAGGGCGAGCAGTACTTC.

V and J are TRBV6-5 and TRBJ2-5, with D unclear. The germline CDR1 and CDR2 sequences are MNHEY and SVGAGI. V lost 7 bases and J lost 6, with 15 bases in between. This CDR3 has 13 residues. The CDR3 protein is CASKEPERKTQYF. For the CDR3, the DNA is TGTGCCAGCAAGGAGCCCGAAAGAAAGACCCAGTACTTC.

The chain is built from TRBV5-1 and TRBJ1-1; 8 nucleotides match TRBD1. The germline CDR1 and CDR2 sequences are SGHRS and YFSETQ. CDR3 size: 13 residues. The ends lost 4 bases at V and 7 bases at J; junction bases unmatched: 6. The CDR3 loop reads CASSLDRDDEAFF. Written as DNA, the CDR3 is TGCGCCAGCAGCCTGGACAGGGATGATGAAGCTTTCTTT.

The chain recombines TRBV5-4 with TRBJ1-1; D is possibly TRBD1 (5 bases). The germline CDR1 and CDR2 sequences are SGHNT and YYREEE (reference sequence). This CDR3 region has 17 residues. Trimming stripped 1 base from V and 5 bases from J, with 21 bases between. In DNA, the CDR3 is TGTGCCAGCAGCTTGAGGCTCGGCATGGCAGGGAGGACTGAAGCTTTCTTT. This sequence encodes CASSLRLGMAGRTEAFF.

The chain carries TRBV19 and TRBJ1-1; D possibly corresponds to TRBD1 (6 bases). Looked up from germline, CDR1 is LNHDA and CDR2 is SQIVND (reference sequence). The CDR3 runs 15 residues. Trimming stripped 1 base from V and 4 bases from J, with 13 bases between. The CDR3 sequence is CASSIGGWDTTEAFF. The CDR3 DNA reads TGTGCCAGTAGTATAGGAGGATGGGACACCACTGAAGCTTTCTTT.

V and J are TRBV19 and TRBJ2-1; 7 bases line up with TRBD2. Per the germline V gene, CDR1 is LNHDA and CDR2 is SQIVND (reference sequence). Germline trimming cut 6 bases from V and 10 bases from J; bases unmatched to any gene: 15. The CDR3 is made up of 15 amino acids. The CDR3 region has the DNA TGTGCCAGTAGCCCCCCGTCGGCGGGGGAAGGGGAGCAGTTCTTC. Protein: CASSPPSAGEGEQFF.

The chain employs TRBV27 and TRBJ1-2; 7 bases match TRBD1. The germline gives CDR1 MNHEY, CDR2 SMNVEV (reference sequence). The CDR3 is 14 residues long. The junction had 7 bases not matched to a gene; V was cut back by 3 bases and J by 6 bases. The CDR3 reads CASSFQGVRDGYTF. The CDR3 region has the DNA TGTGCCAGCAGTTTCCAGGGGGTAAGAGATGGCTACACCTTC.

The chain combines TRBV14 with TRBJ2-5; D uncertain. V was shortened by 3 bases and J by 7 bases, with 6 bases between the two germline ends. The length of the CDR3 is 11 residues. Looked up from germline, CDR1 is SGHDN and CDR2 is FVKESK. CDR3 sequence (DNA): TGTGCCAGCAGCCAGGGCTGGACCCAGTACTTC. It encodes CASSQGWTQYF.

The V and J genes are TRBV11-3 and TRBJ1-1, with a weak D call TRBD1 (6 bases). Per germline, CDR1 SGHNT and CDR2 YENEEA. The V gene lost 5 bases and the J gene lost 6 bases, with 10 bases spanning the gap. This CDR3 comprises 12 residues. The DNA of the CDR3 is TGTGCCAGCAGCCCAACAGGGCCTGAAGCTTTCTTT. Protein: CASSPTGPEAFF.

The V and J genes are TRBV12-3 or TRBV12-4 and TRBJ2-1; no reliable D call. The CDR3 covers 13 residues. Trimming shortened V by 0 bases and J by 10 bases, and 10 bases separated the two germline ends. CDR3 residues: CASSLARGGEQFF. The CDR3 nucleotides read TGTGCCAGCAGTTTAGCTCGCGGCGGAGAGCAGTTCTTC.

This clone was picked up one time. This chain connects TRBV4-2 to TRBJ1-4; D may be TRBD1 (5 bases). Germline V CDR1 and CDR2: LGHNA, YNFKEQ. V shed 1 base and J shed 7 bases, with 13 bases lying between them. The CDR3 is made up of 15 amino acids. CDR3 bases: TGTGCCAGCAGCCAAGGGGCAGGGAGGGGTGAAAAACTGTTTTTT. Its translation is CASSQGAGRGEKLFF.

This clone was seen only a few times. The rearrangement links TRBV11-3 to TRBJ2-2, with a tentative D call TRBD2 (5 bases). The CDR3 runs 15 residues. Trimming stripped 5 bases from V and 4 bases from J, with 14 bases between. In germline, CDR1 is SGHNT, CDR2 YENEEA. The CDR3 nucleotides are TGTGCCAGCAGCCTAGGGATAGGGAGCACCGGGGAGCTGTTTTTT. Amino acid sequence: CASSLGIGSTGELFF.

The V gene is TRBV7-9, the J gene TRBJ1-1; D may be TRBD1 (5 bases). Trimming took 5 bases from V and 3 from J, leaving 10 bases between them. CDR1 SEHNR and CDR2 FQNEAQ come from the germline V gene (reference sequence). The CDR3 length is 13 residues. CDR3 protein: CASSRDQDTEAFF. The CDR3 DNA is TGTGCCAGCAGCAGGGACCAGGACACTGAAGCTTTCTTT.

The V gene is TRBV27, the J gene TRBJ1-2; possibly TRBD1 for D (6 bases). Germline CDR1 is MNHEY and CDR2 is SMNVEV (reference sequence). This CDR3 is built from 14 residues. Deletions cut 3 bases from V and 0 bases from J, with 8 bases between. Here the CDR3 reads CASSFHRANYGYTF. CDR3 in DNA: TGTGCCAGCAGTTTCCACAGGGCTAACTATGGCTACACCTTC.

The V call is TRBV24-1, the J call TRBJ2-5, with a weak D call TRBD2 (5 bases). There are 13 residues in the CDR3. From germline, CDR1 is KGHDR and CDR2 SFDVKD. V dropped 9 bases and J dropped 4 bases, with 14 bases sitting between them. CDR3 in amino acids: CATEWSGRETQYF. Written as DNA, the CDR3 is TGTGCCACCGAATGGTCTGGGAGAGAGACCCAGTACTTC.

CDR3 DNA sequence: TGTGCCAGCACTCAGGGTGGCACCGGGGAGCTGTTTTTT. Its protein product is CASTQGGTGELFF. The chain links TRBV6-5 to TRBJ2-2, with a weak D call TRBD1 (5 bases). The CDR3 covers 13 residues. V lost 7 bases, J lost 4 bases, and 10 bases lay in between. Germline CDR1 MNHEY, CDR2 SVGAGI.